This T cell receptor (beta chain) was captured in a study of cytomegalovirus exposure and HLA in healthy donors. As for the study in general: Membership in the Caucasian-associated ancestry cluster was found for 81% of around 380 genotyped donors. Findings of the study overall: As a later analysis showed, a missense DCLRE1C variant was linked to trimming of TCR beta V- and J-genes.

Regarding this clone: What it binds is unknown.

CDR1 LNHNV and CDR2 YYDKDF come from the germline V gene (reference sequence). J lost 4 bases, V lost 4 bases, and 6 bases had no gene match. The CDR3 is made up of 15 amino acids. Donors consisted of healthy bone marrow donors. The donors, nominally healthy at sampling, likely had unrecorded immune exposures. Vbeta (60) and Jbeta (13) primers were used in the PCR. Here immunoSEQ multiplex PCR was the method, and the copy in TCRdb shows in-frame clones only, minus some. Counted here are around 180,000 clones, approximately 71% occurring once; the ten biggest clones make up approximately 1.5%. The receptor comes from a girl aged 5-17 years in good health and CMV-seronegative. V gene TRBV15 combines with J gene TRBJ1-3, with 8 bases fitting TRBD1. The sample taken for sequencing was PBMCs. CDR3 sequence: CATSNGQGIGNTIYF. As DNA, the CDR3 is TGTGCCACCAGCAATGGACAGGGTATCGGAAACACCATATATTTT.